The clone carrying this T cell receptor beta chain came up a few times. The antigen is undetermined. It was with a sample-barcoded 5' primer and a J-beta primer mix that a second PCR of about 6 to 12 cycles was run. From the 5' RACE reads, TCRdb called clonotypes with MiXCR, one entry per CDR3 protein. The data contain about 1,400,000 distinct CDR3 sequences, 59% of them singletons. Germline values: CDR1 SGHVS, CDR2 FNYEAQ. The CDR3 is made up of 16 amino acids. Unmatched junction bases numbered 6, after V lost 5 bases and J lost 0 bases. The sample comes from a study of blood T cells in healthy people across ages. General study points: Fewer expanded clones and more diversity marked long-lived versus aged donors.

The sequencing input was blood. The origin of this receptor is a young man in good health. This chain links TRBV7-6 with TRBJ2-2, with 7 bases fitting TRBD1. The CDR3 DNA is TGTGCCAGCAGCCGAGAACAGGGGTCGAACACCGGGGAGCTGTTTTTT. Protein sequence: CASSREQGSNTGELFF.